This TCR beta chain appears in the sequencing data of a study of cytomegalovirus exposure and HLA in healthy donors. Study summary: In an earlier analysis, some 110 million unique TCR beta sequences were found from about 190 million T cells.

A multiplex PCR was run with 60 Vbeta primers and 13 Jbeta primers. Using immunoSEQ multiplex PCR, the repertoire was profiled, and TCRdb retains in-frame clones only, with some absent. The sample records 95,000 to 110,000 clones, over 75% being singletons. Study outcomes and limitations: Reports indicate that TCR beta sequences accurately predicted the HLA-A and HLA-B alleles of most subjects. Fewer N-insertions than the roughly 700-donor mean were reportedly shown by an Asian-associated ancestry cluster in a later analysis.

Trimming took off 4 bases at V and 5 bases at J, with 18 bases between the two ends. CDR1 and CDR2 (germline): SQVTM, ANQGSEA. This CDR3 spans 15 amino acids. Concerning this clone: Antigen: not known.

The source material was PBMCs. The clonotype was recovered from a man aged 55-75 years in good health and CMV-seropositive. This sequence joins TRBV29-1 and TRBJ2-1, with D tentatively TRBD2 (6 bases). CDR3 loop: CSVGGTLGVNNEQFF. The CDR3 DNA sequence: TGCAGCGTTGGAGGGACTCTCGGGGTGAACAATGAGCAGTTCTTC.